This T cell receptor beta chain was sequenced in a study of regulatory T cells in long-lasting Graves disease. For TCR beta, libraries came from iRepertoire HTBI primers and Arm-PCR of CDR3 regions. TCRdb ran MiXCR on the multiplex PCR reads and lists one entry per CDR3 protein. This sample has 320,000 or so distinct CDR3 sequences; 15% to 20% occur once, and the top ten carry about 36%. This clonotype appeared a few times. This may come from a read error, since a much larger clone is one base off. The CDR3 spans 14 residues. Germline lookup yields CDR1 MNHEY and CDR2 SVGEGT. Trimming left V 6 bases short and J 11 bases short, with 22 bases between. The time point was: newly diagnosed GD, antithyroid drugs for less than 3 months. TCR sequences were obtained from RNA taken from PBMCs.

This material consisted of peripheral blood mononuclear cells (PBMCs), taken at new diagnosis, from a patient treated with antithyroid drugs. The V call is TRBV6-2 or TRBV6-3, the J call TRBJ2-5; the D is unclear. This receptor was taken from a female donor with Graves disease. CDR3 in amino acids: CASSADGSYNEQYF. CDR3 sequence (DNA): TGTGCCAGCAGCGCGGACGGGTCCTACAATGAGCAGTACTTC.